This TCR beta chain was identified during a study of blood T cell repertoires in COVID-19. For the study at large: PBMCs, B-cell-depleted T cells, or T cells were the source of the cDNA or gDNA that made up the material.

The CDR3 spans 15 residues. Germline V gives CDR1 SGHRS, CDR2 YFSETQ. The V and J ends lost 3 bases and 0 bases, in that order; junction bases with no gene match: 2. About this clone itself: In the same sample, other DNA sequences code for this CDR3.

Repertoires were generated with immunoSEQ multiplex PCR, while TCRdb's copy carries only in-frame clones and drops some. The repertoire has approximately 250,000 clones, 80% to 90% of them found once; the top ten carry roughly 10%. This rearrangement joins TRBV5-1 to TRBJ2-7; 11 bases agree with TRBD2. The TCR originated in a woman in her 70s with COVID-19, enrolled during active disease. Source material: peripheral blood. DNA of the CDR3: TGCGCCAGCAGCTACGGGACTAGCGGCTCCTACGAGCAGTACTTC. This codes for CASSYGTSGSYEQYF.